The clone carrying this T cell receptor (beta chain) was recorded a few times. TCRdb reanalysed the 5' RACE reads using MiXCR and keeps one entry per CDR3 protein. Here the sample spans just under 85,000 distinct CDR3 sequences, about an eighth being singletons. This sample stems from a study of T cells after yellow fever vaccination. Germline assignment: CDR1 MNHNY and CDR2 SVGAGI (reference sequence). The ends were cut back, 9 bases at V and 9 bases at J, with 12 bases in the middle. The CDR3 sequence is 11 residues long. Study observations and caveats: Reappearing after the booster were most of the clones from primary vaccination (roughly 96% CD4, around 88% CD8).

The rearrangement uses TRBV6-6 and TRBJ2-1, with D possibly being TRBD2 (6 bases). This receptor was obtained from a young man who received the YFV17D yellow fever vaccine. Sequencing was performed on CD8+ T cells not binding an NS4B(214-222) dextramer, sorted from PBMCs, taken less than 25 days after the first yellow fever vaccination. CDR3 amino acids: CASSGGIEQFF. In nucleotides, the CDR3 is TGTGCCAGTAGCGGCGGTATTGAGCAGTTCTTC.